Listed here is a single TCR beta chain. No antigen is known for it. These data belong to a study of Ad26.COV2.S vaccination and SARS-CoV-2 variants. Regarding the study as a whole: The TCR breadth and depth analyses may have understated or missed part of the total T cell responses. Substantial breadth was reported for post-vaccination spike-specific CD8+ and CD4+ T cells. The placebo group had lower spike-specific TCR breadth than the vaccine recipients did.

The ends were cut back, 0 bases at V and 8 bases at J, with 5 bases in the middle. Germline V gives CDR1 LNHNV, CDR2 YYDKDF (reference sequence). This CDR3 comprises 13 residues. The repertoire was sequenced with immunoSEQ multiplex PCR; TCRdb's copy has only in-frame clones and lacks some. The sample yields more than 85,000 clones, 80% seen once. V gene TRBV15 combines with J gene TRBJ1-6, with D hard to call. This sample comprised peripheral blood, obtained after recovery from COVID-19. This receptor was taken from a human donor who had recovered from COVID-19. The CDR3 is CATSRDEDSPLHF. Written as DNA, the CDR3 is TGTGCCACCAGCAGAGATGAAGATTCACCCCTCCACTTT.